A single sample is the source of the 22 T cell receptor beta chains below, sequenced in a study of early T cells in non-severe SARS-CoV-2 infection listed by TCRdb under 2021. Preparation of the library involved 5' RACE. The instrument was a NextSeq 500. TCRdb cleaned the public reads at Q25 with fastp, built clones with MiXCR and kept in-frame beta chains. Rows are unified per CDR3 protein, each entry keeping the most common DNA and genes. This sample comprises about 110,000 distinct CDR3 sequences, 9.5% to 13% of them detected only once. The ten top clones hold 2.5% to 4% of the sample. Sequenced material: whole blood. These receptors came from an adult who was a healthcare worker with PCR-confirmed SARS-CoV-2 infection or an uninfected control (not recorded which).

This clonotype was counted at least ten times. The chain recombines TRBV6-1 with TRBJ1-6; 9 nucleotides match TRBD1. CDR1 MNHNS and CDR2 SASEGT come from the germline V gene. The CDR3 runs 15 residues. The ends lost 6 bases at V and 2 bases at J; junction bases unmatched: 2. The CDR3 nucleotides are TGTGCCAGCAGGGGGACAGGGACCTATAATTCACCCCTCCACTTT. Amino acids: CASRGTGTYNSPLHF.

This chain links TRBV5-1 with TRBJ2-3; D gene uncertain. Trimming removed 0 bases from V and 2 bases from J, with 10 bases in between. The CDR3 runs to 15 residues. Germline V CDR1 and CDR2: SGHRS, YFSETQ. In DNA, the CDR3 is TGCGCCAGCAGCTTGGACCCTACAGCCACAGATACGCAGTATTTT. The encoded protein is CASSLDPTATDTQYF.

The V call is TRBV6-2 or TRBV6-3, the J call TRBJ2-1, with D uncertain. The ends were cut back, 0 bases at V and 7 bases at J, with 4 bases in the middle. Germline V gives CDR1 MNHEY, CDR2 SVGEGT. The CDR3 covers 12 residues. This CDR3 is CASSYSANEQFF. The DNA for the CDR3 is TGTGCCAGCAGTTACTCCGCGAATGAGCAGTTCTTC.

This clonotype was counted at least ten times. The CDR3 DNA is TGTGCCAGCAGCCGGAAGTACCAAGAGACCCAGTACTTC. As protein: CASSRKYQETQYF. The chain has TRBV6-6 and TRBJ2-5; D not resolved. Germline V gene lookup returns CDR1 MNHNY and CDR2 SVGAGI (reference sequence). The CDR3 length is 13 residues. The V end lost 6 bases, the J end lost 0 bases, and 8 bases lay between the germline ends.

The genes are TRBV5-4 and TRBJ1-2, with 9 bases matching TRBD1. This CDR3 comprises 14 residues. V shed 4 bases and J 5 bases; nucleotides not matched to a gene: 6. Germline CDR1 is SGHNT and CDR2 is YYREEE (reference sequence). Here the CDR3 reads CASSRTGDNYGYTF. The CDR3 coding sequence is TGTGCCAGCAGCCGGACAGGGGACAATTATGGCTACACCTTC.

This clonotype was found many times. The V gene is TRBV5-1, the J gene TRBJ2-1; 7 bases fit TRBD2. Germline loops: CDR1 SGHRS, CDR2 YFSETQ. V was pared by 2 bases and J by 0 bases, with 2 bases of the junction left unmatched. The CDR3 spans 15 residues. The DNA for the CDR3 is TGCGCCAGCAGCTTTAGCGGGCCCTCCTACAATGAGCAGTTCTTC. Protein sequence: CASSFSGPSYNEQFF.

The chain couples TRBV3-1 to TRBJ2-7; D remains unclear. This CDR3 is built from 13 residues. Germline values: CDR1 LGHDT, CDR2 YNNKEL (reference sequence). V was trimmed by 5 bases and J by 3 bases, leaving 11 bases between them. The DNA of the CDR3 is TGTGCCAGCAGCAATCAAGACGGCTACGAGCAGTACTTC. It yields the protein CASSNQDGYEQYF.

The sample holds a few counts of this clonotype. The rearrangement uses TRBV11-2 and TRBJ2-3; perhaps TRBD1 as D (6 bases). Deletions cut 0 bases from V and 6 bases from J, with 13 bases between. Germline loops: CDR1 SGHAT, CDR2 FQNNGV. CDR3 length: 15 residues. The CDR3 sequence is CASSLEGGAFDTQYF. The CDR3, as DNA: TGTGCCAGCAGCTTAGAAGGGGGAGCCTTTGATACGCAGTATTTT. Variable domain in full (rest from reference TRBV11-2 and TRBJ2-3): EAGVAQSPRYKIIEKRQSVAFWCNPISGHATLYWYQQILGQGPKLLIQFQNNGVVDDSQLPKDRFSAERLKGVDSTLKIQPAKLEDSAVYLCASSLEGGAFDTQYFGPGTRLTVL.

V gene TRBV5-1 combines with J gene TRBJ1-4; D ambiguous. CDR3 length: 13 residues. Deletions cut 0 bases from V and 8 bases from J, with 8 bases between. The germline CDR1 and CDR2 sequences are SGHRS and YFSETQ. The CDR3 reads CASSLGSGEKLFF. The DNA of the CDR3 is TGCGCCAGCAGCTTGGGCAGCGGGGAAAAACTGTTTTTT.

The V and J genes are TRBV6-5 and TRBJ2-1; D gene unclear. This CDR3 region has 15 residues. Germline lookup yields CDR1 MNHEY and CDR2 SVGAGI. Trimming stripped 2 bases from V and 3 bases from J, with 11 bases between. CDR3 in DNA: TGTGCCAGCAGTTACCGGCCAGCAAACTACAATGAGCAGTTCTTC. It yields the protein CASSYRPANYNEQFF.

The sample holds a few counts of this clonotype. The chain joins TRBV19 to TRBJ1-5, with unresolved D. V shed 5 bases and J shed 4 bases, with 18 bases lying between them. The length of the CDR3 is 16 residues. Germline lookup yields CDR1 LNHDA and CDR2 SQIVND (reference sequence). This CDR3 is CASSWGDGRFNQPQHF. The CDR3 DNA reads as TGTGCCAGTAGTTGGGGAGATGGACGTTTTAATCAGCCCCAGCATTTT.

This clonotype was counted only a few times. This chain joins TRBV3-1 and TRBJ2-1, with D possibly being TRBD1 (5 bases). Deletions cut 1 base from V and 1 base from J, with 11 bases between. The CDR3 totals 16 residues. CDR1 and CDR2 (germline): LGHDT, YNNKEL (reference sequence). The CDR3 is CASSQGSSGSYNEQFF. The CDR3 DNA follows: TGTGCCAGCAGCCAAGGTTCTTCAGGGTCCTACAATGAGCAGTTCTTC.

The chain is built from TRBV10-1 and TRBJ2-3, with D possibly being TRBD2 (5 bases). The CDR3 consists of 16 residues. CDR1 is WNHNN and CDR2 is SYGVQD in the germline V gene (reference sequence). Trimming shortened V by 2 bases and J by 0 bases, and 12 bases separated the two germline ends. CDR3 in amino acids: CASSEDGVGSTDTQYF. In DNA, the CDR3 is TGCGCCAGCAGTGAGGACGGGGTAGGCAGCACAGATACGCAGTATTTT.

Ten or more counts support this clonotype. The CDR3 is CASSLAGGPYEQYF. The CDR3 nucleotides are TGTGCCAGCAGTTTAGCGGGGGGGCCCTACGAGCAGTACTTC. The chain recombines TRBV12-3 or TRBV12-4 with TRBJ2-7, with D perhaps TRBD2 (7 bases). The CDR3 has 14 residues. V lost 0 bases to trimming and J lost 2 bases, with 8 bases between them.

The genes are TRBV6-1 and TRBJ2-2, with 9 bases fitting TRBD1. The germline gives CDR1 MNHNS, CDR2 SASEGT. V lost 4 bases to trimming and J lost 3 bases; unmatched junction nucleotides: 6. The CDR3 runs 16 residues. The CDR3 nucleotides are TGTGCCAGCAGTGCCTGGGACAGGGCGGACACCGGGGAGCTGTTTTTT. Amino acids: CASSAWDRADTGELFF.

This clonotype appeared many times. This chain connects TRBV6-6 to TRBJ1-3, with D perhaps matching TRBD1 (5 bases). Per the germline V gene, CDR1 is MNHNY and CDR2 is SVGAGI (reference sequence). The CDR3 has 14 amino acids. Deletions cut 5 bases from V and 2 bases from J, with 10 bases between. The CDR3 DNA sequence: TGTGCCAGCAGTCTGCTGGGGGCTGGAAACACCATATATTTT. Translating gives CASSLLGAGNTIYF.

The chain employs TRBV7-9 and TRBJ1-6; tentatively, D is TRBD1 (5 bases). Per germline, CDR1 SEHNR and CDR2 FQNEAQ (reference sequence). V dropped 5 bases and J dropped 15 bases, with 14 bases sitting between them. The CDR3 has 12 amino acids. CDR3 DNA sequence: TGTGCCAGCAGCCCCCAGGGACGGTTCCTCCACTTT. This sequence encodes CASSPQGRFLHF.

This clonotype was observed many times. V usage is TRBV5-4 and J usage is TRBJ2-1; tentative D call: TRBD1 (5 bases). V lost 2 bases, J lost 4 bases, and 10 bases lay in between. In germline, CDR1 is SGHNT, CDR2 YYREEE (reference sequence). The CDR3 runs 14 residues. The CDR3 sequence is CASSLGVEYNEQFF. The DNA for the CDR3 is TGTGCCAGCAGCTTAGGGGTTGAGTACAATGAGCAGTTCTTC.

The V gene is TRBV5-1, the J gene TRBJ2-2; perhaps TRBD1 as D (5 bases). Between the trimmed V and J ends, which lost 9 bases and 0 bases, there was a span of 15 bases. The germline V gene encodes CDR1 SGHRS and CDR2 YFSETQ. This CDR3 spans 15 amino acids. CDR3 bases: TGCGCCACTAAGAGTGACAGCGCGAACACCGGGGAGCTGTTTTTT. Translated, it gives CATKSDSANTGELFF.

In this sample, this clonotype turned up many times. The chain recombines TRBV6-1 with TRBJ1-2; 9 bases fit TRBD1. This CDR3 contains 14 residues. The germline gives CDR1 MNHNS, CDR2 SASEGT. The V gene end was trimmed by 6 bases and the J gene end by 6 bases; junction bases not matched to a gene: 8. The CDR3: CASRQGQGPHGYTF. The CDR3 DNA is TGTGCCAGCAGGCAGGGACAGGGACCACATGGCTACACCTTC.

The chain uses TRBV7-6 and TRBJ2-2, with no clear D. V lost 0 bases to trimming and J lost 5 bases, with 10 bases between them. This CDR3 contains 15 residues. CDR1 SGHVS and CDR2 FNYEAQ come from the germline V gene. For the CDR3, the DNA is TGTGCCAGCAGCTTAGCGTGGGAAGGGACCGGGGAGCTGTTTTTT. This translates into CASSLAWEGTGELFF.

The genes are TRBV30 and TRBJ2-3, with TRBD1 as a possible D gene (5 bases). V lost 5 bases and J 6 bases, leaving 15 bases between the germline ends. Germline values: CDR1 GTSNPN, CDR2 SVGIG (reference sequence). The CDR3 has 13 amino acids. Written as DNA, the CDR3 is TGTGCCTGGGGGATGACAGAAAAGGATACGCAGTATTTT. This translates into CAWGMTEKDTQYF.